This T cell receptor beta chain was documented in a study of pediatric ulcerative colitis. Regarding the study as a whole: Blood-derived T cells may be present in rectal pinch biopsies.

The rectum was sampled with one to two pinch biopsies at colonoscopy. Points on this clone: Its antigen remains unidentified.

Germline V gives CDR1 KGHSH, CDR2 LQKENI. This CDR3 spans 18 amino acids. V was cut by 3 bases and J by 0 bases, with 18 bases left in between. The survey-level immunoSEQ assay was used. TCRdb's table, derived via immunoSEQ multiplex PCR, lists solely in-frame clones and lacks some. The repertoire holds some 43,000 clones, with over 70% as singletons. Specimen: gut tissue. V gene TRBV18 combines with J gene TRBJ2-1; tentatively, D is TRBD1 or TRBD2 (5 bases each). The receptor comes from a girl aged 5 to 17 with moderate ulcerative colitis. CDR3 region: CASSPRGLGVGSYNEQFF. The CDR3 bases are TGTGCCAGCTCACCGAGGGGTTTAGGGGTAGGCTCCTACAATGAGCAGTTCTTC.